The rows below give T cell receptor beta chains drawn from one sample of a study of control samples from healthy donors and cancer patients. The protocol was immunoSEQ multiplex PCR, while the TCRdb copy is restricted to in-frame clones and leaves out a portion. In the table there are about 120,000 clones, roughly nine tenths of which are singletons. Material: PBMCs. Receptors were obtained from a woman between 50 and 59 years old with colorectal cancer. CDR3s include the opening cysteine and the closing phenylalanine or tryptophan. The D gene is left open where the match is weak. The size entry is marked missing in some rows and otherwise reads once, few, many or a size class.

abundance	d_gene	v_gene	j_gene	CDR3aa	CDR3nt
.	.	TRBV6-2/TRBV6-3	TRBJ2-5	CASSYSRAAETQYF	TGTGCCAGCAGTTACTCGAGGGCAGCAGAGACCCAGTACTTC
.	.	TRBV6-1	TRBJ1-2	CASSEVWGSLQGYTF	TGTGCCAGCAGTGAAGTGTGGGGGAGTCTGCAGGGCTACACCTTC
few	.	TRBV18	TRBJ2-5	CASSPVDRETQYF	TGTGCCAGCTCACCCGTCGATCGTGAGACCCAGTACTTC
.	.	TRBV9	TRBJ1-2	CASSVGPGNYGYTF	TGTGCCAGCAGCGTAGGTCCCGGAAACTATGGCTACACCTTC
once	.	TRBV9	TRBJ2-5	CASSVDQGRYETQYF	TGTGCCAGCAGCGTAGATCAGGGGAGGTACGAGACCCAGTACTTC
.	.	TRBV19	TRBJ2-7	CASSKTEALEQYF	TGTGCCAGTAGTAAAACGGAAGCCCTCGAGCAGTACTTC
.	.	TRBV11-1	TRBJ1-6	CASSLYTNSPLHF	TGTGCCAGCAGCTTATACACTAATTCACCCCTCCACTTT
.	.	TRBV5-1	TRBJ2-5	CASSFGLGETQYF	TGCGCCAGCAGCTTTGGCCTGGGGGAGACCCAGTACTTC
.	.	TRBV5-1	TRBJ2-7	CASSYGGPSYEQYF	TGCGCCAGCAGCTACGGAGGGCCTTCCTACGAGCAGTACTTC
.	TRBD1	TRBV7-8	TRBJ2-3	CASSARDRGGTDTQYF	TGTGCCAGCAGCGCCCGGGACAGGGGAGGCACAGATACGCAGTATTTT
once	.	TRBV5-6	TRBJ2-3	CASSLGTLSTDTQYF	TGTGCCAGCAGCCTAGGGACACTGAGCACAGATACGCAGTATTTT
.	TRBD2	TRBV2	TRBJ2-7	CASKASGTTYYEQYF	TGTGCCAGCAAAGCTTCGGGGACTACCTACTACGAGCAGTACTTC
.	TRBD1	TRBV2	TRBJ1-2	CASSEQGSNYGYTF	TGTGCCAGCAGCGAACAGGGGAGCAACTATGGCTACACCTTC
.	TRBD2	TRBV7-8	TRBJ2-5	CASSFGVAGEYQETQYF	TGTGCCAGCAGCTTCGGAGTAGCGGGGGAATACCAAGAGACCCAGTACTTC
.	.	TRBV7-9	TRBJ1-2	CASSLQSYGYTF	TGTGCCAGCAGCCTACAGAGCTATGGCTACACCTTC
few	.	TRBV6-1	TRBJ2-4	CASSEVLGDDNQNIQYF	TGTGCCAGCAGTGAAGTATTGGGGGACGATAATCAGAACATTCAGTACTTC
.	.	TRBV6-5	TRBJ1-2	CASIKEWGANYGYTF	TGTGCCAGCATCAAAGAATGGGGGGCTAACTATGGCTACACCTTC
.	TRBD2	TRBV30	TRBJ2-5	CAGGLAGGETQYF	TGTGCCGGAGGACTAGCGGGAGGGGAGACCCAGTACTTC
.	TRBD1	TRBV13	TRBJ1-3	CASSLGQIGTGANSGNTIYF	TGTGCCAGCAGCCTAGGCCAGATCGGGACAGGTGCTAACTCTGGAAACACCATATATTTT
.	TRBD1	TRBV5-1	TRBJ1-1	CASSASRGQTEAFF	TGCGCCAGCAGTGCGTCCAGGGGGCAGACTGAAGCTTTCTTT
.	.	TRBV3-1/TRBV3-2	TRBJ2-7	CASSQAPGTYYEQYF	TGTGCCAGCAGCCAAGCGCCCGGGACCTACTACGAGCAGTACTTC
once	.	TRBV7-3	TRBJ2-2	CASSQSGPLTGELFF	TGTGCCAGCAGCCAGTCCGGGCCTTTGACCGGGGAGCTGTTTTTT
.	.	TRBV9	TRBJ1-3	CASSAGGAGNTIYF	TGTGCCAGCAGCGCCGGGGGGGCTGGAAACACCATATATTTT
.	TRBD2	TRBV5-1	TRBJ2-1	CASSLALAGDNEQFF	TGCGCCAGCAGCTTGGCCCTAGCGGGAGACAATGAGCAGTTCTTC
.	TRBD2	TRBV7-6	TRBJ2-3	CASSLRTSGGTDTQYF	TGTGCCAGCAGCTTACGGACTAGCGGGGGCACAGATACGCAGTATTTT
.	TRBD1	TRBV5-1	TRBJ2-3	CASSLGTGGRDTQYF	TGCGCCAGCAGCTTGGGGACAGGGGGTAGAGATACGCAGTATTTT
once	TRBD1	TRBV10-3	TRBJ1-3	CAISESDRDSGNTIYF	TGTGCCATCAGTGAATCCGACAGGGACTCTGGAAACACCATATATTTT
.	TRBD2	TRBV2	TRBJ2-7	CASSSTKDFPSGSSYEQYF	TGTGCCAGCAGCTCAACCAAGGATTTCCCCAGCGGGAGCTCCTACGAGCAGTACTTC
.	TRBD1	TRBV6-5	TRBJ1-4	CASSSPGQGQNEKLFF	TGTGCCAGCAGTTCTCCGGGACAGGGGCAGAATGAAAAACTGTTTTTT
.	.	TRBV19	TRBJ2-3	CASSIPGGTTDTQYF	TGTGCCAGTAGTATCCCGGGGGGCACCACAGATACGCAGTATTTT
.	TRBD1	TRBV5-1	TRBJ1-2	CASSVDRDYGYTF	TGCGCCAGCAGCGTGGACAGGGACTATGGCTACACCTTC
.	.	TRBV9	TRBJ1-1	CASSPGDPNTEAFF	TGTGCCAGCAGCCCAGGGGACCCGAACACTGAAGCTTTCTTT
.	TRBD1	TRBV18	TRBJ2-7	CASSPQGAAEQYF	TGTGCCAGCTCGCCACAGGGGGCGGCCGAGCAGTACTTC
once	.	TRBV10-3	TRBJ2-3	CATLATDTQYF	TGTGCCACCTTGGCCACAGATACGCAGTATTTT
many	.	TRBV19	TRBJ2-3	CASSHSDTQYF	TGTGCCAGTTCCCATTCAGATACGCAGTATTTT
.	.	TRBV24-1	TRBJ1-1	CATSDFPGTEAFF	TGTGCCACCAGTGATTTTCCAGGGACTGAAGCTTTCTTT
.	TRBD2	TRBV19	TRBJ2-2	CASSTGLAGVNTGELFF	TGTGCCAGTAGTACGGGACTAGCGGGAGTGAACACCGGGGAGCTGTTTTTT
.	.	TRBV6-5	TRBJ2-7	CASSLGRRSYEQYF	TGTGCCAGCAGCCTCGGCAGGAGGTCCTACGAGCAGTACTTC
.	.	TRBV6-5	TRBJ1-1	CASRGPGGDSGEMF	TGTGCCAGCAGGGGCCCCGGTGGGGATTCGGGAGAAATGTTT
.	.	TRBV9	TRBJ1-2	CASSVAGGVHGYTF	TGTGCCAGCAGCGTAGCCGGCGGGGTGCATGGCTACACCTTC
.	.	TRBV18	TRBJ2-7	CASSPSSGYEQYF	TGTGCCAGCTCACCATCTTCAGGTTACGAGCAGTACTTC
once	.	TRBV5-1	TRBJ2-3	CASSLEGFTDTQYF	TGCGCCAGCAGCTTGGAGGGGTTCACAGATACGCAGTATTTT
.	.	TRBV2	TRBJ2-2	CASSAVGREAGELFF	TGTGCCAGCAGCGCGGTCGGGCGGGAAGCCGGGGAGCTGTTTTTT
.	.	TRBV18	TRBJ2-5	CASSPQQPGRTQETQYF	TGTGCCAGCTCACCCCAGCAACCGGGACGTACCCAAGAGACCCAGTACTTC
.	TRBD1	TRBV6-4	TRBJ1-2	CASSESWTGGFYGYTF	TGTGCCAGCAGCGAAAGTTGGACAGGGGGTTTCTATGGCTACACCTTC
.	.	TRBV5-1	TRBJ1-4	CASSRDEATNEKLFF	TGCGCCAGCAGCCGGGACGAAGCAACTAATGAAAAACTGTTTTTT
.	TRBD1	TRBV9	TRBJ2-7	CASSYRTGYEQYF	TGTGCCAGCAGCTACCGGACAGGGTACGAGCAGTACTTC
few	TRBD1	TRBV30	TRBJ1-2	CAWRQGASNYGYTF	TGTGCCTGGAGGCAGGGGGCTTCTAACTATGGCTACACCTTC
once	TRBD2	TRBV5-1	TRBJ2-7	CASSLGLADSFNEQYF	TGCGCCAGCAGCTTGGGACTAGCGGATAGCTTCAACGAGCAGTACTTC
.	.	TRBV9	TRBJ2-1	CASGLPRGGTYNEQFF	TGTGCCAGCGGACTACCTCGGGGAGGAACCTACAATGAGCAGTTCTTC
few	.	TRBV19	TRBJ2-2	CASSMLDRATGELFF	TGTGCCAGTAGTATGTTAGACCGGGCTACCGGGGAGCTGTTTTTT
few	.	TRBV28	TRBJ1-2	CASRTAAGYGYTF	TGTGCCAGCAGGACAGCAGCTGGCTATGGCTACACCTTC
.	TRBD2	TRBV5-4	TRBJ2-1	CASSLETSGGKQFF	TGTGCCAGCAGCTTGGAGACTAGCGGGGGGAAGCAGTTCTTC
once	TRBD1	TRBV10-3	TRBJ1-1	CAIRGTAEAFF	TGTGCCATCAGAGGGACAGCTGAAGCTTTCTTT